The rows below give T cell receptor beta chains drawn from one sample of a study of vaccination effects on CD4 cells after COVID-19. These receptors have no known antigen. Sequenced by immunoSEQ multiplex PCR; TCRdb stores in-frame clones only, minus some. Altogether under 85,000 clones are present, 60% to 80% being singletons, with the ten largest covering more than 1.5%. The starting material was CD4+ T cells from PBMCs cultured with HCoV-229E spike peptides, obtained before COVID-19 vaccination. All receptors derive from a human donor who received a COVID-19 vaccine. CDR3s include the opening cysteine and the closing phenylalanine or tryptophan. D genes are given only for firm matches. Clone size is given for some rows only: seen once, a few or many times, or a class if the clone is expanded.

V gene,D gene,clone size,J gene,CDR3 protein,CDR3 DNA
TRBV7-3,-,few,TRBJ1-2,CASSVGSGGGGYTF,TGTGCCAGCAGCGTGGGATCAGGTGGAGGAGGCTACACCTTC
TRBV12-3/TRBV12-4,-,-,TRBJ2-3,CASSPSGTDTQYF,TGTGCCAGCAGCCCCAGCGGCACAGATACGCAGTATTTT
TRBV6-5,-,-,TRBJ2-2,CASSYSIDTGELFF,TGTGCCAGCAGTTACTCAATCGATACCGGGGAGCTGTTTTTT
TRBV28,-,-,TRBJ2-1,CASSLGPSHNEQFF,TGTGCCAGCAGTCTAGGTCCTTCCCACAATGAGCAGTTCTTC
TRBV6-7,TRBD2,once,TRBJ2-4,CASSPGLAGGYILAKNIQYF,TGTGCCAGCAGTCCGGGACTAGCGGGGGGCTATATACTAGCCAAAAACATTCAGTACTTC
TRBV7-2,-,-,TRBJ2-3,CASSLVGGTSTDTQYF,TGTGCCAGCAGCTTAGTTGGGGGTACTAGCACAGATACGCAGTATTTT
TRBV5-8,-,-,TRBJ1-4,CASSLGAATTNEKLFF,TGTGCCAGCAGCTTGGGCGCTGCGACAACTAATGAAAAACTGTTTTTT
TRBV7-9,TRBD2,-,TRBJ2-4,CASSPRTSGGRTRNIQYF,TGTGCCAGCAGCCCCAGGACTAGCGGGGGACGGACTAGAAACATTCAGTACTTC
TRBV4-1,-,-,TRBJ1-2,CASSQDRTEVHYGYTF,TGCGCCAGCAGCCAAGACCGGACAGAAGTCCACTATGGCTACACCTTC
TRBV5-1,-,-,TRBJ1-5,CASSFEGSGNQPQHF,TGCGCCAGCAGCTTCGAGGGTAGCGGCAATCAGCCCCAGCATTTT
TRBV7-3,-,-,TRBJ2-1,CASSRGLNYNEQFF,TGTGCCAGCAGCCGAGGTTTAAACTACAATGAGCAGTTCTTC
TRBV10-3,-,-,TRBJ2-2,CAISAGSGELFF,TGTGCCATCAGTGCCGGTTCAGGGGAGCTGTTTTTT
TRBV7-2,-,-,TRBJ1-3,CASSLGSGSSGNTIYF,TGTGCCAGCAGCTTAGGGTCGGGGAGCTCTGGAAACACCATATATTTT
TRBV4-3,TRBD1,-,TRBJ1-2,CASSQDPWVQGDYGYTF,TGCGCCAGCAGCCAAGATCCTTGGGTTCAGGGGGACTATGGCTACACCTTC
TRBV11-2,-,-,TRBJ1-2,CASSLPMGHYGYTF,TGTGCCAGCAGCTTACCAATGGGACACTATGGCTACACCTTC
TRBV7-9,-,few,TRBJ2-2,CASSLIGTRNTGELFF,TGTGCCAGCAGCTTAATCGGGACAAGGAACACCGGGGAGCTGTTTTTT
TRBV7-8,-,-,TRBJ1-4,CASSPRVPTNEKLFF,TGTGCCAGCAGCCCTCGGGTCCCCACTAATGAAAAACTGTTTTTT
TRBV19,-,-,TRBJ2-2,CASSISPQGGTGELFF,TGTGCCAGTAGTATTTCCCCACAGGGAGGCACCGGGGAGCTGTTTTTT
TRBV6-5,-,-,TRBJ1-1,CATLRRNTEAFF,TGTGCCACCCTCCGCAGGAACACTGAAGCTTTCTTT
TRBV4-3,TRBD1,-,TRBJ2-3,CASPQTGTGGFTDTQYF,TGCGCCAGCCCTCAAACCGGGACAGGTGGATTCACAGATACGCAGTATTTT
TRBV6-1,-,-,TRBJ1-6,CASSEYRSGSPLHF,TGTGCCAGCAGTGAATACAGGTCGGGATCACCCCTCCACTTT
TRBV24-1,TRBD1,-,TRBJ2-5,CATSDQGQGGLETQYF,TGTGCCACCAGTGATCAGGGACAGGGAGGCTTGGAGACCCAGTACTTC
TRBV19,-,-,TRBJ1-5,CASSIGGAVDQPQHF,TGTGCCAGTAGTATAGGGGGGGCTGTGGATCAGCCCCAGCATTTT
TRBV18,TRBD1,-,TRBJ1-1,CASSPSDRLNTEAFF,TGTGCCAGCTCACCCTCGGACAGGTTGAACACTGAAGCTTTCTTT
TRBV6-1,-,few,TRBJ1-5,CASSEALGFGQPQHF,TGTGCCAGCAGTGAAGCGTTGGGTTTTGGCCAGCCCCAGCATTTT
TRBV5-1,-,-,TRBJ1-6,CASSLGELGSPLHF,TGCGCCAGCAGCTTGGGGGAGTTAGGATCACCCCTCCACTTT
TRBV20-1,-,once,TRBJ1-1,CSAPIVGEAFF,TGCAGTGCTCCAATCGTCGGTGAAGCTTTCTTT
TRBV6-2/TRBV6-3,-,-,TRBJ1-5,CASSYNHHGQTSNQPQHF,TGTGCCAGCAGTTATAACCACCACGGACAGACGAGCAATCAGCCCCAGCATTTT
TRBV19,TRBD1,-,TRBJ1-5,CASSRGDRGSMLGNQPQHF,TGTGCCAGTAGTAGGGGTGACAGGGGGAGTATGTTGGGCAATCAGCCCCAGCATTTT
TRBV19,-,-,TRBJ1-2,CASSMSGGTLNYGYTF,TGTGCCAGTAGTATGTCGGGAGGGACCTTAAACTATGGCTACACCTTC
TRBV5-4,-,once,TRBJ1-2,CASSLGSGGLSYGYTF,TGTGCCAGCAGCTTAGGTTCTGGGGGTCTCAGCTATGGCTACACCTTC
TRBV23-1,TRBD1,-,TRBJ2-3,CASVRQGAQDTQYF,TGCGCCAGCGTACGACAGGGGGCGCAGGATACGCAGTATTTT
TRBV19,TRBD1,-,TRBJ1-1,CASVSGQVGTEAFF,TGTGCCAGTGTTTCGGGACAGGTTGGCACTGAAGCTTTCTTT
TRBV12-3/TRBV12-4,TRBD1,once,TRBJ1-4,CASSGTDREKLFF,TGTGCCAGTTCCGGGACAGATCGTGAAAAACTGTTTTTT
TRBV4-1,-,-,TRBJ1-2,CASSQADGGDYGYTF,TGCGCCAGCAGCCAGGCGGACGGGGGCGACTATGGCTACACCTTC
TRBV5-6,TRBD2,-,TRBJ2-3,CASSLLAGVGTQYF,TGTGCCAGCAGCTTACTAGCGGGGGTCGGGACGCAGTATTTT
TRBV5-1,TRBD1,-,TRBJ1-1,CASSLQGARIEAFF,TGCGCCAGCAGCTTACAGGGGGCGCGGATTGAAGCTTTCTTT
TRBV7-9,TRBD1,-,TRBJ1-2,CASSLAAGTGWDYGYTF,TGTGCCAGCAGCTTAGCCGCGGGGACAGGGTGGGACTATGGCTACACCTTC
TRBV7-9,TRBD2,-,TRBJ2-4,CASSFGGALENIQYF,TGTGCCAGCAGCTTCGGGGGGGCCCTCGAAAACATTCAGTACTTC
TRBV7-2,TRBD1,-,TRBJ1-5,CASSLVQPRTGDQPQHF,TGTGCCAGCAGCTTAGTGCAACCGCGGACAGGGGATCAGCCCCAGCATTTT
TRBV3-1/TRBV3-2,-,-,TRBJ1-2,CASSPYSGAGVRGYTF,TGTGCCAGCAGCCCGTATTCGGGGGCCGGGGTACGTGGCTACACCTTC
TRBV10-3,-,few,TRBJ1-4,CAISESQGEKLFF,TGTGCCATCAGTGAGTCCCAAGGGGAAAAACTGTTTTTT
TRBV5-1,TRBD1,-,TRBJ2-2,CASSLDRGRTGELFF,TGCGCCAGCAGCTTGGACAGGGGTCGCACCGGGGAGCTGTTTTTT
TRBV9,-,-,TRBJ1-5,CASSVGGLPSNQPQHF,TGTGCCAGCAGCGTGGGGGGTTTACCAAGCAATCAGCCCCAGCATTTT
TRBV5-4,-,few,TRBJ1-5,CASSLQGNQPQHF,TGTGCCAGCAGCTTGCAGGGCAATCAGCCCCAGCATTTT
TRBV9,-,-,TRBJ1-1,CASSDTGSGEAFF,TGTGCCAGCAGCGATACAGGGTCGGGTGAAGCTTTCTTT
TRBV19,-,-,TRBJ1-5,CASCVNNQPQHF,TGTGCCAGTTGCGTCAACAATCAGCCCCAGCATTTT
TRBV5-6,-,-,TRBJ1-2,CASSLRQTALGYTF,TGTGCCAGCAGCTTACGGCAGACCGCTCTTGGCTACACCTTC
TRBV5-4,TRBD2,-,TRBJ2-1,CASSLGGGGAPYNEQFF,TGTGCCAGCAGCTTGGGCGGCGGGGGGGCCCCCTACAATGAGCAGTTCTTC
TRBV29-1,-,-,TRBJ1-4,CSVEIPPGKLFF,TGCAGCGTTGAAATTCCCCCGGGAAAACTGTTTTTT